The source of this TCR beta chain is a study of T cell changes during pregnancy in multiple sclerosis. Produced via immunoSEQ multiplex PCR; TCRdb's table is partial and in-frame only. The table lists 45,000 to 65,000 clones, 85% to 95% of them singletons, with approximately 3.7% in the top ten. The sequencing used CD8+ T cells from peripheral blood mononuclear cells, collected in the third trimester of pregnancy. The source of this sequence is a female donor with multiple sclerosis, enrolled in a pregnancy study.

The CDR3 DNA sequence: TGCGCCAGCAGCCCGGTCTCTAATGAAAAACTGTTTTTT. It specifies CASSPVSNEKLFF. The chain joins TRBV4-1 to TRBJ1-4; the D is unclear. The V end lost 4 bases, the J end lost 3 bases, and 6 bases lay between the germline ends. Germline CDR1 and CDR2: MGHRA and YSYEKL. CDR3 size: 13 residues.